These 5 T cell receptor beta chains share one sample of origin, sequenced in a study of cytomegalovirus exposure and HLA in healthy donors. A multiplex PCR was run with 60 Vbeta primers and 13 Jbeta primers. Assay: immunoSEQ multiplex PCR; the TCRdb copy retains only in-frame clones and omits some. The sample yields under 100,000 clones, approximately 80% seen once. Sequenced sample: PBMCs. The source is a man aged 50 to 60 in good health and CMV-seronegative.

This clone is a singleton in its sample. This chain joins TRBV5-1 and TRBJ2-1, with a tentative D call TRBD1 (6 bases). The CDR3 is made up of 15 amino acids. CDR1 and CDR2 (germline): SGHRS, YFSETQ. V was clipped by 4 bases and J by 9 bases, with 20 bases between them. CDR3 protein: CASSTGTVKGVEQFF. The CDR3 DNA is TGCGCCAGCAGCACCGGGACCGTAAAGGGGGTTGAGCAGTTCTTC.

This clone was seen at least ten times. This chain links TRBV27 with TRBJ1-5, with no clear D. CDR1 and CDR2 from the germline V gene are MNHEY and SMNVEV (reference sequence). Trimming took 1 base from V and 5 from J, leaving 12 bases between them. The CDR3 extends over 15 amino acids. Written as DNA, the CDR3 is TGTGCCAGCAGTTTATTTGGCGGTGGCTATCAGCCCCAGCATTTT. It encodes CASSLFGGGYQPQHF.

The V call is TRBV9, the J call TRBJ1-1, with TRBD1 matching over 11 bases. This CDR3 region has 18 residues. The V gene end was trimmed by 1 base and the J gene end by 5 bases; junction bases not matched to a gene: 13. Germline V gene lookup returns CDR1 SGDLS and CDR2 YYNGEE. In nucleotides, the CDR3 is TGTGCCAGCAGCGTAATACCCGGGACAGGGGGATTGGGGACTGAAGCTTTCTTT. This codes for CASSVIPGTGGLGTEAFF.

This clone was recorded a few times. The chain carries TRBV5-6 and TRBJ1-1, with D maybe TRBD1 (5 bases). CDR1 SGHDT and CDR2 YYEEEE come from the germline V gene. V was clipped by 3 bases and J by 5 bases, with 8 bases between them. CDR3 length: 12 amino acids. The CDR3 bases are TGTGCCAGCAGCTCCGGGGGGACTGAAGCTTTCTTT. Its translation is CASSSGGTEAFF.

The CDR3, as DNA: TGTGCCAGCAGGACAGGGAGTGCCTATGGCTACACCTTC. Its protein is CASRTGSAYGYTF. V usage is TRBV6-1 and J usage is TRBJ1-2; 7 bases line up with TRBD1. The CDR3 totals 13 residues. After removal of 6 bases from V and 4 bases from J, the junction contained 5 bases not matched to a gene. The germline V gene encodes CDR1 MNHNS and CDR2 SASEGT.